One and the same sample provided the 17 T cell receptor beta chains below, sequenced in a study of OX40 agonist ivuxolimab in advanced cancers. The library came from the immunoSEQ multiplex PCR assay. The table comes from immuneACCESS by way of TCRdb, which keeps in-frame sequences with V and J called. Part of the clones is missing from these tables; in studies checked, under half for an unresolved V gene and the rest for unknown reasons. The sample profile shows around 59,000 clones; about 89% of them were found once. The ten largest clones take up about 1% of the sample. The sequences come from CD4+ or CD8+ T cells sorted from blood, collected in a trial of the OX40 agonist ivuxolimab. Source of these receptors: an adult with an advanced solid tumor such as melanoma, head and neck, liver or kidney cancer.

The CDR3 protein is CAISESKGDTEAFF. The CDR3 DNA reads TGTGCCATCAGTGAGTCAAAGGGGGACACTGAAGCTTTCTTT. This chain connects TRBV10-3 to TRBJ1-1, with D maybe TRBD1 (6 bases). Looked up from germline, CDR1 is ENHRY and CDR2 is SYGVKD. V gave up 0 bases and J gave up 3 bases, with 8 bases separating them. This CDR3 contains 14 residues.

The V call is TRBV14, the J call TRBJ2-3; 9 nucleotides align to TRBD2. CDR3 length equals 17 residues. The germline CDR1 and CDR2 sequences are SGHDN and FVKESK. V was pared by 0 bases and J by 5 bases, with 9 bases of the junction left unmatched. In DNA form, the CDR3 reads TGTGCCAGCAGCCAAGATATTAGCGGGAGTAAAGGAGATACGCAGTATTTT. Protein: CASSQDISGSKGDTQYF.

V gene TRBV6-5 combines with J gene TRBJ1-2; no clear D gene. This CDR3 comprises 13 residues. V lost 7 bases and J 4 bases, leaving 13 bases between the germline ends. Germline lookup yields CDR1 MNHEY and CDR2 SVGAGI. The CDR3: CASKGKDFYGYTF. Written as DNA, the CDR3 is TGTGCCAGCAAAGGCAAGGACTTCTATGGCTACACCTTC.

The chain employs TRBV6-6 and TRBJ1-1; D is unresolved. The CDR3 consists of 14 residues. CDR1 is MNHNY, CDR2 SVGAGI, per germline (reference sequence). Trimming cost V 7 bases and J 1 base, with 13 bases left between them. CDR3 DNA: TGTGCCAGCAATTGGAACAGACAGAACACTGAAGCTTTCTTT. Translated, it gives CASNWNRQNTEAFF.

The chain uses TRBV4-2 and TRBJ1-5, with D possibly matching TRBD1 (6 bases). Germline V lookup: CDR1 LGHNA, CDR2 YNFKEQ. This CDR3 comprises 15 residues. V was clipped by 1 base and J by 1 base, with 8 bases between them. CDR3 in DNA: TGTGCCAGCAGCCAAGTAACAGGGAGCAATCAGCCCCAGCATTTT. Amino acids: CASSQVTGSNQPQHF.

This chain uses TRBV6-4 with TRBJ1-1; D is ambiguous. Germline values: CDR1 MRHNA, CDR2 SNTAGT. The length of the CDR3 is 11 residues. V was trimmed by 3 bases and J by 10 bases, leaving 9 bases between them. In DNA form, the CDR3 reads TGTGCCAGCAGTGATGGTACAGCAGCTTTCTTT. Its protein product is CASSDGTAAFF.

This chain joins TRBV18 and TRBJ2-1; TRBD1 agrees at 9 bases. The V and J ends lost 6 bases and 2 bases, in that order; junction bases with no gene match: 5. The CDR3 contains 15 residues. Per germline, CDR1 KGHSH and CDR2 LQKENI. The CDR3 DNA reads TGTGCCAGCTCCCCTAGACAGGGGGCCTACAATGAGCAGTTCTTC. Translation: CASSPRQGAYNEQFF.

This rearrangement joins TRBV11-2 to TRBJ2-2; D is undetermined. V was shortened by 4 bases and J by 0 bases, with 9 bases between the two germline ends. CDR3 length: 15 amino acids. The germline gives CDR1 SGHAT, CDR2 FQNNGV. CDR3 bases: TGTGCCAGCAGCTCGGACCCCGCGAACACCGGGGAGCTGTTTTTT. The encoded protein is CASSSDPANTGELFF.

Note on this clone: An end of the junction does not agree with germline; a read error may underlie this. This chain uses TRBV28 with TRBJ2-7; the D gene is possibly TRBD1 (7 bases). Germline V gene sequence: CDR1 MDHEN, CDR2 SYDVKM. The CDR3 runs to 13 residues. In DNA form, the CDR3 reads TGTGCCAGCAGTTTAAATAGGGGGCGCGGGGTCTCCTTC. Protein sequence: CASSLNRGRGVSF.

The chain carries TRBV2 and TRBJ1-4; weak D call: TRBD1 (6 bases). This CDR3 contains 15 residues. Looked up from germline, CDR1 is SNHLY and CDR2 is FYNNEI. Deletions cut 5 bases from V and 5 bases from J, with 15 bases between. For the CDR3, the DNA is TGTGCCAGCAGTAAAGAACAGGGAGGGAATGAAAAACTGTTTTTT. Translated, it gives CASSKEQGGNEKLFF.

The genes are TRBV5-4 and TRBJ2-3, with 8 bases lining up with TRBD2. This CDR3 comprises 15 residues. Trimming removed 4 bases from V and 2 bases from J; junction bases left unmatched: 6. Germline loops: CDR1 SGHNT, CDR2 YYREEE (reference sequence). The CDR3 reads CASSPPAGVTDTQYF. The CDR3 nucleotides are TGTGCCAGCAGCCCCCCAGCGGGAGTCACAGATACGCAGTATTTT.

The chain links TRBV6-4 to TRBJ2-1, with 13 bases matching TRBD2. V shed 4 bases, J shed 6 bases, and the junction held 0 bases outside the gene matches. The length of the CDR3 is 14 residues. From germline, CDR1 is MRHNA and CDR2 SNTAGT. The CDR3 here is CASSGLAGGNEQFF. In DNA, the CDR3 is TGTGCCAGCAGTGGACTAGCGGGAGGCAATGAGCAGTTCTTC.

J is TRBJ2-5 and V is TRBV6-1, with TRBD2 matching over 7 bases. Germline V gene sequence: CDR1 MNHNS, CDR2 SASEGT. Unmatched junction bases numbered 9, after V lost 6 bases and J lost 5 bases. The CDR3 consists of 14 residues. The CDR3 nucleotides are TGTGCCAGCAGAAAGGGAGGGATAGGGGAGACCCAGTACTTC. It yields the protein CASRKGGIGETQYF.

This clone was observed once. Here the CDR3 reads CASSFAGGNEQFF. The CDR3 nucleotides are TGTGCCAGCAGTTTTGCCGGGGGCAATGAGCAGTTCTTC. The rearrangement links TRBV6-5 to TRBJ2-1; tentatively, D is TRBD2 (6 bases). This CDR3 comprises 13 residues. Trimming cost V 4 bases and J 6 bases, with 10 bases left between them. CDR1 and CDR2 (germline): MNHEY, SVGAGI.

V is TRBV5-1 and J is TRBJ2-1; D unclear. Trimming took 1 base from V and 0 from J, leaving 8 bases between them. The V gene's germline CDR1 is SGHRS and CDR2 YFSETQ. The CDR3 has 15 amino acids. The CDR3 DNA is TGCGCCAGCAGCTTGCTGAGAAGCTCCTACAATGAGCAGTTCTTC. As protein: CASSLLRSSYNEQFF.

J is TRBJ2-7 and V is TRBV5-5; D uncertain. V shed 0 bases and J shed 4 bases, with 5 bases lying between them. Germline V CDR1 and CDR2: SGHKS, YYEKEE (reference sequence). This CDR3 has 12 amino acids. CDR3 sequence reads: CASSLERYEQYF. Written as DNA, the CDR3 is TGTGCCAGCAGCTTGGAAAGATACGAGCAGTACTTC.

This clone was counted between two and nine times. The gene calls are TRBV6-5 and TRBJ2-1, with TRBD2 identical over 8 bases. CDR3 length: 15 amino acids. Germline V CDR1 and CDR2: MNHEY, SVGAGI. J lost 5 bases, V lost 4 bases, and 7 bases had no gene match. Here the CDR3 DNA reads TGTGCCAGCAGTTTAACTAGCGGAGATCACAATGAGCAGTTCTTC. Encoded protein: CASSLTSGDHNEQFF.